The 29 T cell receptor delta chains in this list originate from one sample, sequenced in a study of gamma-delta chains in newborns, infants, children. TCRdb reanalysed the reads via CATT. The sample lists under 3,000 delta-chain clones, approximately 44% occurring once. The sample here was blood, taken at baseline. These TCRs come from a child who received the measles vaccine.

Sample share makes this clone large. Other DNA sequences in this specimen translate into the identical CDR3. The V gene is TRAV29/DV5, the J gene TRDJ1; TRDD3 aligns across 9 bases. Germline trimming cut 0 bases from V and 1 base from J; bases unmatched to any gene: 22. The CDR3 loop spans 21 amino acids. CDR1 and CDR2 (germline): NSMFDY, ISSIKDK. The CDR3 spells CAASAPNALTGGPYFTDKLIF. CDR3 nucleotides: TGTGCAGCAAGCGCGCCCAACGCCCTGACTGGGGGACCTTATTTCACCGATAAACTCATCTTT.

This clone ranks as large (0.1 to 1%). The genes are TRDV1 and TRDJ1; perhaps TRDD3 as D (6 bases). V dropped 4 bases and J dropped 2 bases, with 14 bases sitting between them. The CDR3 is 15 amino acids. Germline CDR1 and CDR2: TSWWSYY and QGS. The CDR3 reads CALGVRGGRTDKLIF. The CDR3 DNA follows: TGTGCTCTTGGGGTCCGGGGGGGAAGAACCGATAAACTCATCTTT.

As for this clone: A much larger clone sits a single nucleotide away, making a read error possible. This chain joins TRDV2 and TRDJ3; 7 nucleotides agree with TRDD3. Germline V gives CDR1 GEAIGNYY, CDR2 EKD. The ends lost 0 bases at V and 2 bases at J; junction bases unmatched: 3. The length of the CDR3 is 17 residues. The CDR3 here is CACDTVGGAWDTRQMFF. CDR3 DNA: TGTGCCTGTGACACCGTTGGGGGAGCCTGGGACACCCGACAGATGTTTTTC.

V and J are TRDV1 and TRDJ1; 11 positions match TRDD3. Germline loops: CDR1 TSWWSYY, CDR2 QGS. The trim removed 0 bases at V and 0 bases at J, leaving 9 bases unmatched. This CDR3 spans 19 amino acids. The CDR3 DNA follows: TGTGCTCTTGGGGAACTTAGGCCGTACTGGGGGATAAACACCGATAAACTCATCTTT. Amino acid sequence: CALGELRPYWGINTDKLIF.

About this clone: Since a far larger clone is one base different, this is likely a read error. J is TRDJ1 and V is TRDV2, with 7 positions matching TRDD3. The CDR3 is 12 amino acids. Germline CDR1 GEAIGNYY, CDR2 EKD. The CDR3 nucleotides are TGTGCCTGTGACTGGGGGACCGATAAACACATCTTT. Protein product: CACDWGTDKHIF.

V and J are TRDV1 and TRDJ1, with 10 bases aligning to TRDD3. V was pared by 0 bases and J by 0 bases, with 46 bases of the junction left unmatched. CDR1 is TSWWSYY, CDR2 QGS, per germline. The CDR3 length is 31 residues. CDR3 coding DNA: TGTGCTCTTGGGGAACTAGTAGAAGACCCTGCCTTCCTTTTACCGTACTGGGGGATCGCGACGGGGGGGCCTTACACCGATAAACTCATCTTT. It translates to CALGELVEDPAFLLPYWGIATGGPYTDKLIF.

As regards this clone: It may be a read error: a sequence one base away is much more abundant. CDR3 region: CAASEASPSLKLGGTPYTDKLTF. CDR3 sequence (DNA): TGTGCAGCAAGCGAAGCGAGCCCTTCCTTGAAGCTTGGGGGAACCCCTTACACCGATAAACTCACCTTT. This chain links TRAV29/DV5 with TRDJ1; D tentatively reads TRDD2 or TRDD3 (7 bases each). Germline assignment: CDR1 NSMFDY and CDR2 ISSIKDK. The CDR3 is 23 amino acids.

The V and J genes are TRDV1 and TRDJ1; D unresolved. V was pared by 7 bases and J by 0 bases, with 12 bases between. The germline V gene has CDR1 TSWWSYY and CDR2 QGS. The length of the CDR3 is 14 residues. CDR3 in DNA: TGTGCTCTTGAATGGGAAGAGTACACCGATAAACTCATCTTT. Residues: CALEWEEYTDKLIF.

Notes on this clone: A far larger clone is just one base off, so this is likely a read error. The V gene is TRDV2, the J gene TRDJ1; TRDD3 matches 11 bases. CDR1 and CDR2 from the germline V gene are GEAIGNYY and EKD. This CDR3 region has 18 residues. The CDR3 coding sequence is TGTGCCTGTGATCCCTTGGAGCGTGGGGGATACGCAATAGATAGACTCATCTTT. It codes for CACDPLERGGYAIDRLIF.

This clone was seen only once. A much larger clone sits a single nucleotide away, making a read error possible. The DNA for the CDR3 is TGTGCAGTGGGAACTACCGCGGGCGGGAGATACCCCCCGTACGGCACCGATAAACTCATCTTT. Translated, it gives CAVGTTAGGRYPPYGTDKLIF. The chain carries TRAV29/DV5 and TRDJ1, with D tentatively TRDD3 (5 bases). This CDR3 is 21 amino acids long. V was clipped by 6 bases and J by 1 base, with 37 bases between them. Germline CDR1 NSMFDY, CDR2 ISSIKDK.

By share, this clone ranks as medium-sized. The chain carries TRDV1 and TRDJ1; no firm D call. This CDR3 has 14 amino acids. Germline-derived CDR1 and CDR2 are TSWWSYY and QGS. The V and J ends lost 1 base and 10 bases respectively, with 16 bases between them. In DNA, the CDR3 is TGTGCTCTTGGGGAACGAGGATGGGCAACGACACTCATCTTT. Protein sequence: CALGERGWATTLIF.

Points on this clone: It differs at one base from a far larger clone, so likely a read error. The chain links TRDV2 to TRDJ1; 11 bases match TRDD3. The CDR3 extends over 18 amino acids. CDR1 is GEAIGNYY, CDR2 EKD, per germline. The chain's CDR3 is CACDPLERGGYAIDKPIF. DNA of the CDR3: TGTGCCTGTGATCCCTTGGAGCGTGGGGGATACGCAATAGATAAACCCATCTTT.

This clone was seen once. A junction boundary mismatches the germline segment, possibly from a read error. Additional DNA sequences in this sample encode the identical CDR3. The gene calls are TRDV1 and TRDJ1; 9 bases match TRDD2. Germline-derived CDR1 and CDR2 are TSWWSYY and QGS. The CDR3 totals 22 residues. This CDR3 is CALGDWAFLRTGGYHYTDKLIF. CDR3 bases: TGTGCTCTCGGGGACTGGGCCTTCCTACGAACTGGTGGATACCACTACACCGATAAACTCATCTTT.

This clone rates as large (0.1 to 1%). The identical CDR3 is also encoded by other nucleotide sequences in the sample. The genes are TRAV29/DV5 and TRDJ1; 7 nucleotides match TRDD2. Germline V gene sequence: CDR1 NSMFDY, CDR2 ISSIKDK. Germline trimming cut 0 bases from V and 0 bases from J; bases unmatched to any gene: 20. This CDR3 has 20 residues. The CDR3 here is CAASGFRSYGAGFYTDKLIF. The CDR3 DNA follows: TGTGCAGCAAGCGGTTTCCGTTCCTACGGGGCTGGGTTCTACACCGATAAACTCATCTTT. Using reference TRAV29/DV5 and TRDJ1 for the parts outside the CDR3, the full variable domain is DQQVKQNSPSLSVQEGRISILNCDYTNSMFDYFLWYKKYPAEGPTFLISISSIKDKNEDGRFTVFLNKSAKHLSLHIVPSQPGDSAVYFCAASGFRSYGAGFYTDKLIFGKGTRVTVEP.

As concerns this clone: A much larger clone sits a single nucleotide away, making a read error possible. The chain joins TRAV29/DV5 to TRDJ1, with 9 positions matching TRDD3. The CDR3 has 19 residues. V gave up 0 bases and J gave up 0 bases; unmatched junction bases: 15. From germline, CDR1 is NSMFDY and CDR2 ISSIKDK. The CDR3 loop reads CAASGAPRLGDAYTDKLIF. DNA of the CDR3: TGTGCAGCAAGCGGGGCGCCCCGTCTGGGGGATGCGTACACCGATAAACTCATCTTT.

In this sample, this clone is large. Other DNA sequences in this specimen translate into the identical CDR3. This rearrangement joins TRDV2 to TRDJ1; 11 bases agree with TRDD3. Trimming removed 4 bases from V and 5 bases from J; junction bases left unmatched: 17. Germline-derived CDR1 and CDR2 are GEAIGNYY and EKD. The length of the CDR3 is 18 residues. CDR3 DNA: TGTGCCTGTGATCCCTTGGAGCGTGGGGGATACGCAATAGATAAACTCATCTTT. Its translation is CACDPLERGGYAIDKLIF.

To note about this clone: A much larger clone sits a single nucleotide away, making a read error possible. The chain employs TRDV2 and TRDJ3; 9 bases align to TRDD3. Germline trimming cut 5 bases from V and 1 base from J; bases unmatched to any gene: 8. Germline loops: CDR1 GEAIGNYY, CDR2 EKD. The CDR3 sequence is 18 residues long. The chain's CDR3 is CACGTVGDSSWDTRQMFF. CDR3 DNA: TGTGCCTGTGGCACTGTGGGGGATAGTTCCTGGGACACCCGACAGATGTTTTTC.

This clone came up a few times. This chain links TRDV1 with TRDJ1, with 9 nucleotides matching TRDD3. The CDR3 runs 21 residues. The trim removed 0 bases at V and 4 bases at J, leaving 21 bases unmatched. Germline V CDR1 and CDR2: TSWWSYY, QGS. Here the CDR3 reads CALGELWFGVNWGTSYDKLIF. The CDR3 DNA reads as TGTGCTCTTGGGGAACTATGGTTCGGCGTCAACTGGGGGACGTCTTACGATAAACTCATCTTT.

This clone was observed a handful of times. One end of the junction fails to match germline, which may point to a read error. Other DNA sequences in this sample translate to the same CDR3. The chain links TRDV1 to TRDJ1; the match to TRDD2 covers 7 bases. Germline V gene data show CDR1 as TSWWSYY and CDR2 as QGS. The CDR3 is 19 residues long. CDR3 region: CALGELIPTVGTYTDKLIF. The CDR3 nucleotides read TGTGCTCTTGGAGAACTCATTCCTACGGTGGGTACTTACACCGATAAACTCATCTTT.

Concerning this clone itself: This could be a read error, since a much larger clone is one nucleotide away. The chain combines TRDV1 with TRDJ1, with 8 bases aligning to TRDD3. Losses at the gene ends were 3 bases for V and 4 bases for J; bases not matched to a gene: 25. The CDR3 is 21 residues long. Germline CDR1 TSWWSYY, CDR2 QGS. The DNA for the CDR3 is TGTGCTCTTGGGGATAAGCCCTTCGCGCCATATTTCTACTGGGGGGACGATAAACTCATCTTT. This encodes CALGDKPFAPYFYWGDDKLIF.

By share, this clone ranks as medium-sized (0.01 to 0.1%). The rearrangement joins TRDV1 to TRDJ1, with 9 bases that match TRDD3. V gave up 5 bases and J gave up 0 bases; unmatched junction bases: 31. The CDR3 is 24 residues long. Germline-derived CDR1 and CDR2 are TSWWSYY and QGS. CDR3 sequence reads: CALGKPPFLRIAWGYAINTDKLIF. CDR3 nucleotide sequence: TGTGCTCTTGGGAAACCCCCGTTCCTACGAATAGCCTGGGGATACGCCATTAACACCGATAAACTCATCTTT.

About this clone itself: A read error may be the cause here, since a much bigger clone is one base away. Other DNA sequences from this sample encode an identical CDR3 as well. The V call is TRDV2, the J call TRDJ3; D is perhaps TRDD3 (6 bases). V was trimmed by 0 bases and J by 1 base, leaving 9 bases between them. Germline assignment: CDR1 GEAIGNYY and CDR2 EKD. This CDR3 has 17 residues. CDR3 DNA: TGTGCCTGTGACACCTGGGGGTCTTCCTGGGACACCCGACAGATGTTTTTC. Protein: CACDTWGSSWDTRQMFF.

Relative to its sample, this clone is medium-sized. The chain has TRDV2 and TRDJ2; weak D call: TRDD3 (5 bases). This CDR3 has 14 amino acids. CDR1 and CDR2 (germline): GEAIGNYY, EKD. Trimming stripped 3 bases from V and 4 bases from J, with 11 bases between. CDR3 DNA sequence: TGTGCCTGTGACCAAATCGGGGGGACAGCACAACTCTTCTTT. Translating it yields CACDQIGGTAQLFF.

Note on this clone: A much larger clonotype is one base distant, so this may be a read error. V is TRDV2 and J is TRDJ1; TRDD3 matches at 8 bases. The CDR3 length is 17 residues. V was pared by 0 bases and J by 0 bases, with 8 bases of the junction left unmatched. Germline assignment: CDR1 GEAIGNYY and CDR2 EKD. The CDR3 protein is CACDTPMGDGDTDKLIF. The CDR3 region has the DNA TGTGCCTGTGACACCCCAATGGGGGATGGGGACACCGATAAACTCATCTTT.

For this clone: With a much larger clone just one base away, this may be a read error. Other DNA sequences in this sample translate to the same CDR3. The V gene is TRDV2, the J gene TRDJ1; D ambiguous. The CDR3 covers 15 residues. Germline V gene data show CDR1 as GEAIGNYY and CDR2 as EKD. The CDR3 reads CACDMLREGTDKLIF. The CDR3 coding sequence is TGTGCTTGTGACATGCTCCGAGAGGGGACCGATAAACTCATCTTT.

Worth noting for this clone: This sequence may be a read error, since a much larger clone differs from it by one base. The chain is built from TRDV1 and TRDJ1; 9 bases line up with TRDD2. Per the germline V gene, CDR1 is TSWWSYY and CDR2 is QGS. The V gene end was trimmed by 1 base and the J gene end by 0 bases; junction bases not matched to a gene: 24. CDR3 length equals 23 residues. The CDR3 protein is CALGERLPSYQIGRSQYTDKLIF. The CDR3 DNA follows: TGTGCTCTTGGGGAACGCCTACCTTCCTACCAGATTGGGAGATCTCAGTACACCGATAAACTCATCTTT.

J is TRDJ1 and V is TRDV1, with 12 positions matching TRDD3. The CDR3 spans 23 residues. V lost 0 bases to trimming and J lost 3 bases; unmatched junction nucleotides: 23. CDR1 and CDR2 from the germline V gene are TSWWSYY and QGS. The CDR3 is CALGELRQPTNCYWGIQADKLIF. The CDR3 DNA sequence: TGTGCTCTTGGGGAACTGAGGCAACCTACCAACTGCTACTGGGGGATACAAGCCGATAAACTCATCTTT.

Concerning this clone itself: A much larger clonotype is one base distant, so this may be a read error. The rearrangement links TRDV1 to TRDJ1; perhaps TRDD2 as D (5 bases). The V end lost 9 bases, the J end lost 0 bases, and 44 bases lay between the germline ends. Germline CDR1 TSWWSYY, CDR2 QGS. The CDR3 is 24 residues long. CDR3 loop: CALGRIPFLYQREFRRAYTDKLIF. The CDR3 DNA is TGTGCTCTCGGGCGGATTCCTTTCTTATACCAACGTGAGTTCCGCAGGGCGTACACCGATAAACTCATCTTT.

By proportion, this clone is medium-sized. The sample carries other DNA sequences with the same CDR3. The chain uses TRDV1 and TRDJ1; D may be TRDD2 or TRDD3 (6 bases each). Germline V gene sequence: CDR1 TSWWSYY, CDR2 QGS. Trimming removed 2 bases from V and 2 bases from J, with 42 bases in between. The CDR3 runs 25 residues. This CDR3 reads CALGESFIGYPTRDLVGGYTDKLIF. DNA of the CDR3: TGTGCTCTTGGGGAATCGTTCATCGGATATCCTACAAGGGATTTAGTGGGGGGTTATACCGATAAACTCATCTTT.